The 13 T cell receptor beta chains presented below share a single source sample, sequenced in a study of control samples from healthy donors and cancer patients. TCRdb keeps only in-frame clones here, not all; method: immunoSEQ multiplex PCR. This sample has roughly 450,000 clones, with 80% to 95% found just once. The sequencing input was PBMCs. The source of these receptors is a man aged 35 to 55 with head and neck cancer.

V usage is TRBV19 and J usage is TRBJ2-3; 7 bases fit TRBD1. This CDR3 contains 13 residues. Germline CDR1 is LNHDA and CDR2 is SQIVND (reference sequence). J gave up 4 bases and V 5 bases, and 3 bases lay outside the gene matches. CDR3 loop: CASSETGADTQYF. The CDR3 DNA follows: TGTGCCAGTAGTGAAACAGGGGCAGATACGCAGTATTTT. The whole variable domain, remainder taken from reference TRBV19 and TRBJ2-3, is DGGITQSPKYLFRKEGQNVTLSCEQNLNHDAMYWYRQDPGQGLRLIYYSQIVNDFQKGDIAEGYSVSREKKESFPLTVTSAQKNPTAFYLCASSETGADTQYFGPGTRLTVL.

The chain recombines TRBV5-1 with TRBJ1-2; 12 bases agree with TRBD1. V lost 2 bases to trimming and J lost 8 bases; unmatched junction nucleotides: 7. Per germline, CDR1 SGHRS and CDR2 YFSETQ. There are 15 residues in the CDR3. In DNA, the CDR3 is TGCGCCAGCAGCTTTGGGACAGGGGGCGAATCAGGCTACACCTTC. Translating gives CASSFGTGGESGYTF.

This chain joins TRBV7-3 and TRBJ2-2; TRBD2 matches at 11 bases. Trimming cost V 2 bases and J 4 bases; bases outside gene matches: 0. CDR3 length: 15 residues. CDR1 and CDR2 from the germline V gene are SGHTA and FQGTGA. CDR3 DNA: TGTGCCAGCAGCTTAGGACTAGCGGGCACCGGGGAGCTGTTTTTT. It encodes CASSLGLAGTGELFF.

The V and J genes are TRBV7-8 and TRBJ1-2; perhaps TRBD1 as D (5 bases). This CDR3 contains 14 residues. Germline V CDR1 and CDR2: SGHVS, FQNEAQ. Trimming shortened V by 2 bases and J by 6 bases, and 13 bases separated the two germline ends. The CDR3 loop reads CASSLLRAGHGYTF. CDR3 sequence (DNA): TGTGCCAGCAGCTTACTCAGGGCAGGGCATGGCTACACCTTC.

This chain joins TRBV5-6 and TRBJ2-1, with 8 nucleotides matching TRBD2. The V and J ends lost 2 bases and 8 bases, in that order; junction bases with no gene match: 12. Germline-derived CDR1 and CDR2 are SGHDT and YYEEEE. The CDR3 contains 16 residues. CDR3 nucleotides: TGTGCCAGCAGCTTAGGAGTCGGGGGGGCCGGAGATGAGCAGTTCTTC. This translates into CASSLGVGGAGDEQFF.

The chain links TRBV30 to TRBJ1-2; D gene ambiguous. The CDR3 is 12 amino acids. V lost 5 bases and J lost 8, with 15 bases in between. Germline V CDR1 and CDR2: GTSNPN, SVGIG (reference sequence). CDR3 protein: CAWEFADRGYTF. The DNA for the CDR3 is TGTGCCTGGGAATTCGCAGATCGCGGCTACACCTTC.

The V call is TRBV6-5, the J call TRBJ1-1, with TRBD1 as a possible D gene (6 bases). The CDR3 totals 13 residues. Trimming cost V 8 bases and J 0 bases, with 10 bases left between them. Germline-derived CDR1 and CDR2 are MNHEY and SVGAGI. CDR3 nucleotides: TGTGCCAGCGGCGGACAGATGAACACTGAAGCTTTCTTT. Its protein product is CASGGQMNTEAFF.

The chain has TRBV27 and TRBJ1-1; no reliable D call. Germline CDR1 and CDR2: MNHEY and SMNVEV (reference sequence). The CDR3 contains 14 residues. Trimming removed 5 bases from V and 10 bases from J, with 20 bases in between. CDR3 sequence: CASSQTDRPKGAFF. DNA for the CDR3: TGTGCCAGCAGTCAGACGGACCGCCCGAAGGGAGCTTTCTTT.

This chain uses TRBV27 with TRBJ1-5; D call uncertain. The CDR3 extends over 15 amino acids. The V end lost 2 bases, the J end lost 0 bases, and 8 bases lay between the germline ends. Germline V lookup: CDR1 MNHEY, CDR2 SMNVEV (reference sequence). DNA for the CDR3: TGTGCCAGCAGTTTAGACGGCGATAGCAATCAGCCCCAGCATTTT. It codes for CASSLDGDSNQPQHF.

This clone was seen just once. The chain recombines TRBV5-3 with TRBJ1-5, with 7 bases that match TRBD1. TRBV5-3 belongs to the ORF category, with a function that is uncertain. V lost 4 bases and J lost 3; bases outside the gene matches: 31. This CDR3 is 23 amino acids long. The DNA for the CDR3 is TGTGCCAGAAGCCACGTAGTAAGACAGGGAATAGAGTCCTCTAATCCAACCAATCAGCCCCAGCATTTT. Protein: CARSHVVRQGIESSNPTNQPQHF.

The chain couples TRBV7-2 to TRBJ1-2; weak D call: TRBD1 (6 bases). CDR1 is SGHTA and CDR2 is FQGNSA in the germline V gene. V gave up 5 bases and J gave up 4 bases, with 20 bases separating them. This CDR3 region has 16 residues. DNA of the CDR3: TGTGCCAGCAGCCCGCTGCGGGGGGCGCATACCTATGGCTACACCTTC. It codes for CASSPLRGAHTYGYTF.

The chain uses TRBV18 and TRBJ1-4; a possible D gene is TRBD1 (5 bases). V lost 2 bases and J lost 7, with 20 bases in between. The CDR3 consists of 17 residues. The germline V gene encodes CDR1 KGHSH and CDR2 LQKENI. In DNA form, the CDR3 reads TGTGCCAGCTCACCAGAGGGCGTCCGGTCGGGGCGTGAAAAACTGTTTTTT. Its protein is CASSPEGVRSGREKLFF.

This chain's CDR3 is CASSLGTPGELFF. DNA for the CDR3: TGTGCCAGCAGTTTAGGAACACCCGGGGAGCTGTTTTTT. V and J are TRBV7-3 and TRBJ2-2; D is ambiguous. The CDR3 length is 13 residues. The germline V gene has CDR1 SGHTA and CDR2 FQGTGA. V shed 6 bases and J shed 6 bases, with 11 bases lying between them.